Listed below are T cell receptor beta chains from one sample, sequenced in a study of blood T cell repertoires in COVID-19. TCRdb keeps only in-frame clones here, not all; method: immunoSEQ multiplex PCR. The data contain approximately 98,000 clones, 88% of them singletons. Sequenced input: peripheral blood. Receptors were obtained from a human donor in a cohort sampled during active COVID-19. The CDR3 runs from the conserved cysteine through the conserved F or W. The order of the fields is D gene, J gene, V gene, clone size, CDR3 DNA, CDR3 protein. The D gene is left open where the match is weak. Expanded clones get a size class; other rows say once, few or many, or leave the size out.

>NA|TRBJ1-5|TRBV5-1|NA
TGCGCCAGCAGCTTGGCGGGGGATCAGCCCCAGCATTTT
CASSLAGDQPQHF
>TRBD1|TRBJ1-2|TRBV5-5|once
TGTGCCAGCAGCTTCGACAGGGCCTATGGCTACACCTTC
CASSFDRAYGYTF
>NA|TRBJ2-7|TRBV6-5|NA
TGTGCCAGCAGTTCCGCAAGCGGGTCGAAAGAGCAGTACTTC
CASSSASGSKEQYF
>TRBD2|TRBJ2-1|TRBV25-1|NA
TGTGCCAGCAGTGATTGGGGGGAGGGCAATGAGCAGTTCTTC
CASSDWGEGNEQFF
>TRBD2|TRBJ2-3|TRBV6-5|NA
TGTGCCAGCAGTTACTTAAGCGGGACGGGAGATACGCAGTATTTT
CASSYLSGTGDTQYF
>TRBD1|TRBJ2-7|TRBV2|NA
TGTGCCAGCAGCGGACCGGGACAGGAACAGGTAGATATCTACGAGCAGTACTTC
CASSGPGQEQVDIYEQYF
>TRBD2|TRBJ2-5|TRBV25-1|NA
TGTGCCAGCAGTGGATCCGGACTAGCGGAAGAGACCCAGTACTTC
CASSGSGLAEETQYF
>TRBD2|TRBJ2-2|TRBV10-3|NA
TGTGCCATCAGTGAGTCTCCCAGCGGGGGGAACACCGGGGAGCTGTTTTTT
CAISESPSGGNTGELFF
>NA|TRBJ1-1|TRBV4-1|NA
TGCGCCAGCAGCCGAGGGGGTCACACTGAAGCTTTCTTT
CASSRGGHTEAFF
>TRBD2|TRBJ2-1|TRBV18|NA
TGTGCCAGCTCACTTGCCCGTGGCGGGAGGGCCTACAATGAGCAGTTCTTC
CASSLARGGRAYNEQFF
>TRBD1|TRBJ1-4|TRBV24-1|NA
TGTGCCACCAGTGTCCACAGGGGAACTAATGAAAAACTGTTTTTT
CATSVHRGTNEKLFF
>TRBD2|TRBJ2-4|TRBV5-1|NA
TGCGCCAGCAGCCCAAACCCGGGACTAGCGGGAGGTGCCAAAAACATTCAGTACTTC
CASSPNPGLAGGAKNIQYF
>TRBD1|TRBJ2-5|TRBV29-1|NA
TGCAGCGCTGGGGCCCCGACAGGGTGGCAAGAGACCCAGTACTTC
CSAGAPTGWQETQYF
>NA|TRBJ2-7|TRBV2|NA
TGTGCCAGCAGGCTAGCGAGACTAAACGAGCAGTACTTC
CASRLARLNEQYF
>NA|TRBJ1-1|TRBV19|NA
TGTGCCAGTAAAACGGTTGTAGGGGGCACTGAAGCTTTCTTT
CASKTVVGGTEAFF
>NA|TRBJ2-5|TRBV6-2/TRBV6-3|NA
TGTGCCAGCAGTAGGGGGGGGGTCCAAGAGACCCAGTACTTC
CASSRGGVQETQYF
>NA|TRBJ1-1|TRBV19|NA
TGTGCCAGTAGTATAGGGGCCCACCAGAACACTGAAGCTTTCTTT
CASSIGAHQNTEAFF
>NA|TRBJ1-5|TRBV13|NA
TGTGCCAGCAGCGTCAGGGGCGATGGCAATCAGCCCCAGCATTTT
CASSVRGDGNQPQHF
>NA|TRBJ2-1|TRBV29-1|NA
TGCAGCGGGGGGACAGAGCAGTTCTTC
CSGGTEQFF
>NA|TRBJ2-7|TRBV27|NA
TGTGCCAGCAGTCTTCAGGGGCTCCACGAGCAGTACTTC
CASSLQGLHEQYF
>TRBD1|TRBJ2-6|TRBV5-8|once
TGTGCCAGCAGCGAAGTAAGGACAGGGGGCTGGTGGGGGGCCAACGTCCTGACTTTC
CASSEVRTGGWWGANVLTF
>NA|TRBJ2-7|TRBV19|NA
TGTGCCAGTAGTATGGGGAGGACCGAGCAGTACTTC
CASSMGRTEQYF
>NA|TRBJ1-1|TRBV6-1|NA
TGTGCCAGCAGGGAAGGGACGGCGGGCACTGAAGCTTTCTTT
CASREGTAGTEAFF
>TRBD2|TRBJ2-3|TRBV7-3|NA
TGTGCCAGCAGCTTAACGACTAGCGGGAGTTATACGCAGTATTTT
CASSLTTSGSYTQYF
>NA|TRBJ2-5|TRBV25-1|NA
TGTGCCAGCAGTGTCCTGGAGACCCAGTACTTC
CASSVLETQYF
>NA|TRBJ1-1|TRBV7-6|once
TGTGCCAGCAGCCGTCGAAGTCCTGAGGTTCAGAAGAACACTGAAGCTTTCTTT
CASSRRSPEVQKNTEAFF
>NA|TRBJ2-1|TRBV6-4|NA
TGTGCCAGCAGTGACTCAGGCAGACTGAATGAGCAGTTCTTC
CASSDSGRLNEQFF
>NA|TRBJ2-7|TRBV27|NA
TGTGCCAGCAGTTTTACGGCAGGGGTCGGCTACGAGCAGTACTTC
CASSFTAGVGYEQYF
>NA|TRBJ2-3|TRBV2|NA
TGTGCCAGCAGTCTCTCTCCCTACGATACGCAGTATTTT
CASSLSPYDTQYF
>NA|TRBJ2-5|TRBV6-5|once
TGTGCCAGCAGTTACTCGCAGGGGCGGGAGACCCAGTACTTC
CASSYSQGRETQYF
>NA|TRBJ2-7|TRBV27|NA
TGTGCCAGCAGTTTATCGCCTAGTACTCTCTACGAGCAGTACTTC
CASSLSPSTLYEQYF
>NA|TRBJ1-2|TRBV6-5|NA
TGTGCCAGCAGCCTCAGACGGGGGGCTAACTATGGCTACACCTTC
CASSLRRGANYGYTF
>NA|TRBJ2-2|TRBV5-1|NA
TGCGCCAGCAGCTTGGCCTTTCGGACCGGGGAGCTGTTTTTT
CASSLAFRTGELFF
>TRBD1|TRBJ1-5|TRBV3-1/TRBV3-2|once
TGTGCCAGCAGCCAGCAATACAGGGGAGATCAGCCCCAGCATTTT
CASSQQYRGDQPQHF
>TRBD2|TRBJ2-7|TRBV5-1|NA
TGCGCCAGCAGCTGGACACCGGGAGGGCCGGAGGACTACGAGCAGTACTTC
CASSWTPGGPEDYEQYF
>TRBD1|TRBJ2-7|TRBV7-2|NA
TGTGCCAGCAGCCCCGGACAGGGGCAGGACGAGCAGTACTTC
CASSPGQGQDEQYF
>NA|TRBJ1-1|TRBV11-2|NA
TGTGCCAGCAGCTTAGAACGAGGGAGATTGACTGAAGCTTTCTTT
CASSLERGRLTEAFF
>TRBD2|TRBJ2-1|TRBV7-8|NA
TGTGCCAGCAGCCTACCCACCGGGACTAGCGGCTTTTACAATGAGCAGTTCTTC
CASSLPTGTSGFYNEQFF
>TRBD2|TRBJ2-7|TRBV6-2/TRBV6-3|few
TGTGCCAGCACCCCTACATGGCGGGGGTACGAGCAGTACTTC
CASTPTWRGYEQYF
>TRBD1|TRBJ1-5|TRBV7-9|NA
TGTGCCAGCAGCCGTGGACAGGGCGGAGATCAGCCCCAGCATTTT
CASSRGQGGDQPQHF
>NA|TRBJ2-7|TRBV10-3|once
TGTGCCATCAGGGGGGGGCTGGCAGGGGAGCAGTACTTC
CAIRGGLAGEQYF
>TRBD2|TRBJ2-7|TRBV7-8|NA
TGTGCCAGCAGCTTAGCTCTAGCGGGAGGCCCCTCCTACGAGCAGTACTTC
CASSLALAGGPSYEQYF
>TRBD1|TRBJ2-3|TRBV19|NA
TGTGCCAGTACCCGGACAGGGGGCATGGACACAGATACGCAGTATTTT
CASTRTGGMDTDTQYF
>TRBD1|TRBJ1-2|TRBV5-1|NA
TGCGCCAGCAGACCTACAGGGGGCGGTGGCTACACCTTC
CASRPTGGGGYTF
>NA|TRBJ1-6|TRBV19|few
TGTGCCAGTAGTCACAGGGAACTGGATTCACCCCTCCACTTT
CASSHRELDSPLHF
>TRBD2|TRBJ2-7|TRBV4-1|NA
TGCGCCAGCAGCCAAGATGGAAGCGGGAGGCCTTCCTACGAGCAGTACTTC
CASSQDGSGRPSYEQYF
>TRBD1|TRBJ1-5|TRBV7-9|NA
TGTGCCAGCAGCTTAGGGGACAGGGGGAATCAGCCCCAGCATTTT
CASSLGDRGNQPQHF